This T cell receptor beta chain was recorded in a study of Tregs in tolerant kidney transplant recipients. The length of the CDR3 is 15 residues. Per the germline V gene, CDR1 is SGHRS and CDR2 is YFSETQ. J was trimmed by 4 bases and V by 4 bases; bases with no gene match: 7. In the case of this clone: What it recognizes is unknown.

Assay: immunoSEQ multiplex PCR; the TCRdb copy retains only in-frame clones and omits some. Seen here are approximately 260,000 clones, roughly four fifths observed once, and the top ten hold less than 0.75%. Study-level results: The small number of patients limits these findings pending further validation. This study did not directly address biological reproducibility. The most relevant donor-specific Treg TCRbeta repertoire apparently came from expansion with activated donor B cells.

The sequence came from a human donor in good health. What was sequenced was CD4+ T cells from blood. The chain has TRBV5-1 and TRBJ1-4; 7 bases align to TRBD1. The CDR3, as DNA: TGCGCCAGCAGCCCCGACAGGGTGGGTAATGAAAAACTGTTTTTT. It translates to CASSPDRVGNEKLFF.